This T cell receptor (beta chain) was retrieved from a study of cytomegalovirus exposure and HLA in healthy donors (dated 2017 in TCRdb). About the investigation overall: A later analysis indicated that the 120 validation repertoires were generated on the platform also employed for the approximately 670 repertoires of the first cohort. The study aimed to test whether signatures of past pathogen exposure could be identified by cataloging public T cell receptors. In addition to the first cohort of about 650 subjects, a separate validation cohort of approximately 130 different subjects was used. To predict cytomegalovirus infection status, the study brought together high-throughput TCR immunosequencing, statistical association of individual TCRs with disease status, and machine learning. The research as a whole found: The authors suggested that the approach could potentially be extended to other disease states and immunological phenotypes. In vitro tests confirmed that a few of the cytomegalovirus-associated TCR beta chains recognize cytomegalovirus antigens. The study listed 150 to 200 TCR beta chains as associated with cytomegalovirus. All 120 or so repertoires were used to score co-occurrence in the validation cohort in a later analysis, because that analysis had no HLA typing for the cohort. While some public TCRs were present in many individuals, most TCR sequences turned up only very rarely across donors. The classifier was reported to diagnose cytomegalovirus status with high specificity and sensitivity in both the original cohort and the validation cohort. Of the cluster scores, approximately 95% were above 0 in a later analysis, which found that TCRs clustered in the first cohort also tended to co-occur in the roughly 130 validation repertoires.

Donors formed part of the validation cohort, which comprised fewer than 150 subjects and was distinct from the first cohort of under 750 subjects. The library relied on the immunoSEQ multiplex PCR assay. The study's processing was this. A statistical classification framework was built for diagnosing cytomegalovirus status from the catalog of TCR beta chain sequences. TCRdb retrieved this table from immuneACCESS and kept in-frame rearrangements only. Not all clones are present; in checked studies, unresolved V genes account for under half, and no reason is known for the remainder. The V and J calls and clone size were taken over from that table, and D and trimming were inferred from the DNA. Across this sample there are over 70,000 clones, with approximately 90% seen only once. Around 4% of the sample rests with the top ten. Points on this clone: Which antigen it targets is not known. The input lacks base qualities; no much larger clone sits a single base away.

Based on the germline V gene, the CDR1 and CDR2 sequences are SGHDT and YYEEEE. V lost 4 bases and J lost 3 bases; the stretch between them is 8 bases long. The CDR3, cysteine through phenylalanine, is 12 amino acids long. The sequence is cut down to CDR3 DNA, 36 bases in frame from base 1. What was sequenced was PBMCs. The sequence derives from a woman between 18 and 29 years old in good health and CMV-seropositive. The rearrangement combines TRBV5-6 with TRBJ2-7; matching of 5 bases hints at TRBD1 as the D gene. This receptor carries the CDR3 CASSIGHYEQYF. The sequenced DNA: TGTGCCAGCAGCATAGGACACTACGAGCAGTACTTC.